The present entry profiles one T cell receptor (beta chain) with its context. This sample is part of a study of blood T cell repertoires in COVID-19. The assay was immunoSEQ multiplex PCR, and TCRdb's table has in-frame clones only and misses some. Of some 420,000 clones in the sample, approximately 90% were seen once. This CDR3 region has 15 residues. V shed 10 bases and J 6 bases; nucleotides not matched to a gene: 9. Germline assignment: CDR1 KGHDR and CDR2 SFDVKD. The genes are TRBV24-1 and TRBJ2-3, with TRBD2 identical over 13 bases. The sequence derives from a man aged 30 to 45 who had recovered from COVID-19. Specimen: PBMCs or T cells enriched from blood (not recorded which). CDR3 nucleotides: TGTGCCACTCGCGGACTAGCGGGAGTTCCGGATACGCAGTATTTT. Translation: CATRGLAGVPDTQYF.